This T cell receptor (beta chain) comes out of a study of technical replicates of blood from a handful of donors. This clone was counted at least ten times. The CDR3 is 13 amino acids. V shed 5 bases and J shed 3 bases, with 7 bases lying between them. The germline gives CDR1 SEHNR, CDR2 FQNEAQ (reference sequence). Measured with immunoSEQ multiplex PCR; TCRdb has only the in-frame clones, and not every one. The sample holds fewer than 65,000 clones, 80% to 90% seen once. Sequenced: PBMCs. The rearrangement links TRBV7-9 to TRBJ1-4; D gene uncertain. The receptor's source is a human donor in good health. Some clones in this sample may be carry-over from other donors' samples. The CDR3 loop is CASSRGANEKLFF. The CDR3, as DNA: TGTGCCAGCAGCCGCGGAGCTAATGAAAAACTGTTTTTT.